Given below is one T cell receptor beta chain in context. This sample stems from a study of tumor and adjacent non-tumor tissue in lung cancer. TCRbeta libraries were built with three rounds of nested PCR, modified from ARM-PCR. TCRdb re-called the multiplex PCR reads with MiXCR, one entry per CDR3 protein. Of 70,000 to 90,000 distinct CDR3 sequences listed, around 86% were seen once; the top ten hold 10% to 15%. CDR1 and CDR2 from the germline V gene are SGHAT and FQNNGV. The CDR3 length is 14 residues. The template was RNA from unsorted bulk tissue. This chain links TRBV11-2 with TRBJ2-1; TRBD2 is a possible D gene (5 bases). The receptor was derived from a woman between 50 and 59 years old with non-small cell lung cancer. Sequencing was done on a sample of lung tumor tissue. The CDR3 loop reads CAGRFLAQYNEQFF. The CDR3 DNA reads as TGTGCTGGCAGGTTCCTAGCCCAATACAATGAGCAGTTCTTC.